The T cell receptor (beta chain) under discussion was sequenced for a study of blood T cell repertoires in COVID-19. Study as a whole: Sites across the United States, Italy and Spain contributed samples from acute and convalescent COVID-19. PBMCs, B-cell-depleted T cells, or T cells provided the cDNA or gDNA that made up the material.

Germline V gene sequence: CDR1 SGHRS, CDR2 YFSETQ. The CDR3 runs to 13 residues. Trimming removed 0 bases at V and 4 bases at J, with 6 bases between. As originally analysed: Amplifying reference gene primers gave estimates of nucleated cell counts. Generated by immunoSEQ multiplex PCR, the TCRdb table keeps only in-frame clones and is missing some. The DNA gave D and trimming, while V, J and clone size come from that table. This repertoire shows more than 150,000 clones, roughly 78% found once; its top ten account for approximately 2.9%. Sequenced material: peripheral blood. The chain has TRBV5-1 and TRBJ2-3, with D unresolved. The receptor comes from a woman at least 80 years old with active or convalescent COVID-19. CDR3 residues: CASSLGSSDTQYF. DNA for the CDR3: TGCGCCAGCAGCTTGGGGAGCTCAGATACGCAGTATTTT.